The text below deals with one T cell receptor (beta chain). Its antigen is not identified. This sample is part of a study of OX40 agonist ivuxolimab in advanced cancers. The study's findings and limits: In the 0.1 to 3.0 mg/kg range, CD4+ and CD8+ blood T cells had expanded clonally by week 6.

The length of the CDR3 is 18 residues. V shed 5 bases and J shed 2 bases, with 22 bases lying between them. Germline CDR1 SGHVS, CDR2 FQNEAQ. Profiled with immunoSEQ multiplex PCR; TCRdb holds only in-frame clones, not every one. The table includes some 50,000 clones, 75% to 90% detected once. This specimen was CD4+ or CD8+ T cells sorted from blood, taken in a trial of the OX40 agonist ivuxolimab. The receptor comes from an adult with an advanced solid tumor such as melanoma, head and neck, liver or kidney cancer. The chain combines TRBV7-8 with TRBJ1-5; TRBD1 might be the D (5 bases). CDR3 nucleotide sequence: TGTGCCAGCAGCCCAACGCCAGACCGGGGCTTGGGCAATCAGCCCCAGCATTTT. Amino acid sequence: CASSPTPDRGLGNQPQHF. Variable domain in full (rest from reference TRBV7-8 and TRBJ1-5): GAGVSQSPRYKVAKRGQDVALRCDPISGHVSLFWYQQALGQGPEFLTYFQNEAQLDKSGLPSDRFFAERPEGSVSTLKIQRTQQEDSAVYLCASSPTPDRGLGNQPQHFGDGTRLSIL.